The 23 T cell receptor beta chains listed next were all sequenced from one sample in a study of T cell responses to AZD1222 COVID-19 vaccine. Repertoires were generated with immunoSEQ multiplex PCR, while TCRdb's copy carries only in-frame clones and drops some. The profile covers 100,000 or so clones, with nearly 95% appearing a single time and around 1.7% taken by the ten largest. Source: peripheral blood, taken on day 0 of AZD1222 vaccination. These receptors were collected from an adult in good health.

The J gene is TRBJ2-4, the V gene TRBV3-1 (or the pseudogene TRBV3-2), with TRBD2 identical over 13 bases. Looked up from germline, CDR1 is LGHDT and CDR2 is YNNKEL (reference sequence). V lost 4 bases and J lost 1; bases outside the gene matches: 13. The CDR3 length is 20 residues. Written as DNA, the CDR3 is TGTGCCAGCAGCCCCGGACTAGCGGGAGTCCTCGCTTCCGCCAAAAACATTCAGTACTTC. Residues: CASSPGLAGVLASAKNIQYF.

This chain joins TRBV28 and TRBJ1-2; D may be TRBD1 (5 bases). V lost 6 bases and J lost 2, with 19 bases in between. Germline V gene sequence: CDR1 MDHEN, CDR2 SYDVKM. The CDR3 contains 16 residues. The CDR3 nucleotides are TGTGCCAGCAGCCCAAGAGGGGCTGGGAGGAACTATGGCTACACCTTC. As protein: CASSPRGAGRNYGYTF.

DNA of the CDR3: TGCGCCAGCAGCTTGGTGGGACAGGCACGAGACGATGAGCAGTTCTTC. Residues: CASSLVGQARDDEQFF. The genes are TRBV5-1 and TRBJ2-1, with 8 bases matching TRBD1. The CDR3 runs to 16 residues. CDR1 is SGHRS, CDR2 YFSETQ, per germline. Losses at the gene ends were 0 bases for V and 8 bases for J; bases not matched to a gene: 10. The complete variable domain, with remaining parts taken from reference TRBV5-1 and TRBJ2-1, reads KAGVTQTPRYLIKTRGQQVTLSCSPISGHRSVSWYQQTPGQGLQFLFEYFSETQRNKGNFPGRFSGRQFSNSRSEMNVSTLELGDSALYLCASSLVGQARDDEQFFGPGTRLTVL.

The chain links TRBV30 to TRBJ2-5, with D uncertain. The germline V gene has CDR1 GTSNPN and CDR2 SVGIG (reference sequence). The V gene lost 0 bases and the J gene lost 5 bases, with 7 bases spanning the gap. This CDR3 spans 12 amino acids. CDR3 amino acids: CAWSVTKETQYF. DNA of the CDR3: TGTGCCTGGAGTGTAACGAAGGAGACCCAGTACTTC.

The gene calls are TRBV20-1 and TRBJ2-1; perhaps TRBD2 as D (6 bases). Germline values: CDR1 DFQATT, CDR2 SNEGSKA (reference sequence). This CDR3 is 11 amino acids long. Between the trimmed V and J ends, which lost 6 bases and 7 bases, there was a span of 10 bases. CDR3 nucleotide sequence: TGCAGTGCCCTGGGGAGGAATGAGCAGTTCTTC. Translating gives CSALGRNEQFF.

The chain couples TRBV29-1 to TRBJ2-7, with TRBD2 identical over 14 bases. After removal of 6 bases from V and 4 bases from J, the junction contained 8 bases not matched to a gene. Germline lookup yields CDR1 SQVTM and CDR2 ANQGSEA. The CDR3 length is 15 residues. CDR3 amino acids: CSVGGLAGEPYEQYF. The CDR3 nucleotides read TGCAGCGTCGGGGGACTAGCGGGAGAACCTTACGAGCAGTACTTC.

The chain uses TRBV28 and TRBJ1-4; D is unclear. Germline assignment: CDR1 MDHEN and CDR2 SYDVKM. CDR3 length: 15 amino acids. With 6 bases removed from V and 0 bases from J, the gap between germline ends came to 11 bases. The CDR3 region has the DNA TGTGCCAGCAGGGGATCAGAGGCAACTAATGAAAAACTGTTTTTT. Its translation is CASRGSEATNEKLFF.

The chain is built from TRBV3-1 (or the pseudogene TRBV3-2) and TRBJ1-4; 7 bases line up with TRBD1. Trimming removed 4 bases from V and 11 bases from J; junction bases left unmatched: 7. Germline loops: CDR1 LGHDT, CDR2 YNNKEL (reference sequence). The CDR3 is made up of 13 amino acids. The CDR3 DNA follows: TGTGCCAGCAGCCGACGCACAGGGGAGAAACTGTTTTTT. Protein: CASSRRTGEKLFF.

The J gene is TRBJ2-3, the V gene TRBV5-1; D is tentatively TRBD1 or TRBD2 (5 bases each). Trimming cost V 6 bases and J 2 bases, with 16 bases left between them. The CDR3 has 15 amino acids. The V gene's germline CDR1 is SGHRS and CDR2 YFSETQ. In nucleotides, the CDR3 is TGCGCCAGCAACCCCACCGGGACCACCACAGATACGCAGTATTTT. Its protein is CASNPTGTTTDTQYF.

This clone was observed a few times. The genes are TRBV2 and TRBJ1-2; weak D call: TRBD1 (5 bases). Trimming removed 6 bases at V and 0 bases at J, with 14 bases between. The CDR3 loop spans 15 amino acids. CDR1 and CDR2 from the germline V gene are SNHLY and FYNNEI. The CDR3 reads CASSHKKQANYGYTF. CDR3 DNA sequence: TGTGCCAGCAGCCACAAAAAACAGGCTAACTATGGCTACACCTTC.

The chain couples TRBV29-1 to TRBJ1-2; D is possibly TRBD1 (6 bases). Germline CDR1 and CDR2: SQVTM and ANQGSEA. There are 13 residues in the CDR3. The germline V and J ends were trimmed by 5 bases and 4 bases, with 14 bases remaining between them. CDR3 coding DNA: TGCAGCGTTTTGCCAGGGGACTTCTATGGCTACACCTTC. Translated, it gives CSVLPGDFYGYTF.

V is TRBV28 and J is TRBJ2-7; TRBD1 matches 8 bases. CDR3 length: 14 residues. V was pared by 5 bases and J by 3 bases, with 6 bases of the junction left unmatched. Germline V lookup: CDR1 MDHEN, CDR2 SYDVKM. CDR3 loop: CASSLPGTGYEQYF. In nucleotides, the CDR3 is TGTGCCAGCAGTCTACCCGGGACAGGCTACGAGCAGTACTTC.

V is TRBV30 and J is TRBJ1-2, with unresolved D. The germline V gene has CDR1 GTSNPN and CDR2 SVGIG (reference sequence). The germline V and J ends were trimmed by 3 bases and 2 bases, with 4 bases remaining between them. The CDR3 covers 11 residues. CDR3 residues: CAWRMNYGYTF. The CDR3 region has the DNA TGTGCCTGGAGGATGAACTATGGCTACACCTTC.

CDR3: CASSPQIGYEQYF. CDR3 in DNA: TGTGCCAGCAGTCCTCAAATTGGGTACGAGCAGTACTTC. V is TRBV28 and J is TRBJ2-7; D ambiguous. The CDR3 runs 13 residues. The V end lost 5 bases, the J end lost 4 bases, and 12 bases lay between the germline ends. CDR1 and CDR2 from the germline V gene are MDHEN and SYDVKM.

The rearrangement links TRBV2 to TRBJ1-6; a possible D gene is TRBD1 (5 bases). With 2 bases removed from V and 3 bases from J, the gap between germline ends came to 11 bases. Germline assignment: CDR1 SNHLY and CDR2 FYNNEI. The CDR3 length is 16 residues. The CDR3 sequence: CASSERGDFYNSPLHF. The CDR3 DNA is TGTGCCAGCAGTGAAAGGGGAGACTTCTATAATTCACCCCTCCACTTT.

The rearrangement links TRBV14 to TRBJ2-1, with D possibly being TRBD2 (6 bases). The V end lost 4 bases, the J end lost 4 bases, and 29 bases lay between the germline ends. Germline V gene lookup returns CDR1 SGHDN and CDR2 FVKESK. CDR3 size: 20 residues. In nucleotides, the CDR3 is TGTGCCAGCAGCCTAGAATGGAAGGGGACTGCGTATATCCCTTACAATGAGCAGTTCTTC. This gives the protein CASSLEWKGTAYIPYNEQFF.

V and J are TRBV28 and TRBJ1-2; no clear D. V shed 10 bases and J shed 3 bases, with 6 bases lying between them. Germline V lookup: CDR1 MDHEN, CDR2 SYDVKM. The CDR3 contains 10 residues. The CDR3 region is CATSDYGYTF. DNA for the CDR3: TGTGCCACCAGCGACTATGGCTACACCTTC.

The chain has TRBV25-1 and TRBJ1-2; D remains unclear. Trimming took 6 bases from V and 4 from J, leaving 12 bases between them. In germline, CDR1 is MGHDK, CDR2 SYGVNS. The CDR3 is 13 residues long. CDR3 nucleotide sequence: TGTGCCAGCAGCCTCAGCGGCCCCTATGGCTACACCTTC. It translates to CASSLSGPYGYTF.

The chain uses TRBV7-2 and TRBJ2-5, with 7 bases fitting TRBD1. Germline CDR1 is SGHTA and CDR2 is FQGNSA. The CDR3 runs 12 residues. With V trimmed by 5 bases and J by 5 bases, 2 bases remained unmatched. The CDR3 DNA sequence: TGTGCCAGCAGCCCGGGACAGGAGACCCAGTACTTC. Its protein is CASSPGQETQYF.

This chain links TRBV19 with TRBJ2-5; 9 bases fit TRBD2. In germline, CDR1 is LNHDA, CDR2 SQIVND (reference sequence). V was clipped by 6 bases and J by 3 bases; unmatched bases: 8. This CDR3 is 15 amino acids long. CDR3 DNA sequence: TGTGCCAGTAGAGTGAATAGCGGGGGTAAAGAGACCCAGTACTTC. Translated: CASRVNSGGKETQYF.

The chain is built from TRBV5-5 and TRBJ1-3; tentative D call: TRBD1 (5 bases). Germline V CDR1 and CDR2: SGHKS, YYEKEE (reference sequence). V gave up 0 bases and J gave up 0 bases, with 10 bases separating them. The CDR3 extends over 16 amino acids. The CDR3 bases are TGTGCCAGCAGCTTGGAGGGACCACGCTCTGGAAACACCATATATTTT. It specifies CASSLEGPRSGNTIYF.

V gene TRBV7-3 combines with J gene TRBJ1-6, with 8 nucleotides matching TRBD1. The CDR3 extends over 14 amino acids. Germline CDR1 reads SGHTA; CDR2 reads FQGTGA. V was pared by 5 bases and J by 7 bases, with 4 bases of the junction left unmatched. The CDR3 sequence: CASSPTGGNSPLHF. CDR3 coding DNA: TGTGCCAGCAGCCCCACAGGGGGGAATTCACCCCTCCACTTT.

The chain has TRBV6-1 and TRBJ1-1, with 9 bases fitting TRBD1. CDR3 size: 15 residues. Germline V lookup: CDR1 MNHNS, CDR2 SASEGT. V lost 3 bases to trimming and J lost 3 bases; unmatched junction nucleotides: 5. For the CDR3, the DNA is TGTGCCAGCAGTGATCACCGGGACAGGGACACTGAAGCTTTCTTT. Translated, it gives CASSDHRDRDTEAFF.